The sequence of this TCR beta chain was determined in a study of spatial heterogeneity in lung cancer. The overall study: Among detected sequences, beta-chain ones consistently exceeded alpha-chain ones in number.

Many counts were recorded for this clonotype. The antigen is undetermined. The CDR3 has 15 amino acids. V lost 0 bases to trimming and J lost 6 bases; unmatched junction nucleotides: 7. CDR1 and CDR2 (germline): DFQATT, SNEGSKA (reference sequence). TCRdb re-analysed the 5' RACE reads in MiXCR, keeping a single row per CDR3 protein. The sample has about 22,000 distinct CDR3 sequences; under 10% are singletons. Time point of the sample: sample taken at primary tumor resection. Whole-study results and caveats: Higher tumor mutation counts went along with higher counts of expanded intratumoral alpha and beta TCRs.

The clonotype originates from a male donor with early-stage non-small cell lung cancer. Sequencing was performed on lung tumor tissue, taken at surgery. This chain connects TRBV20-1 to TRBJ2-5, with TRBD2 identical over 10 bases. The CDR3 DNA reads TGCAGTGCTAGAGATCTAGCGGGGGACTGGAAGACCCAGTACTTC. It yields the protein CSARDLAGDWKTQYF.